This T cell receptor (beta chain) was retrieved from a study of cytomegalovirus exposure and HLA in healthy donors. PCR amplification relied on 60 Vbeta primers (plus 13 Jbeta primers). Here immunoSEQ multiplex PCR was the method, and the copy in TCRdb shows in-frame clones only, minus some. The sample lists about 220,000 clones, less than 85% occurring once. The sample comprised PBMCs. This clonotype was sampled from a man between 18 and 29 years old in good health and CMV-seronegative.

CDR3 nucleotides: TGTGCCAGCAGCTTAGCTAGCGGGAGCACAGATACGCAGTATTTT. Translated, it gives CASSLASGSTDTQYF. The chain employs TRBV7-3 and TRBJ2-3, with 8 bases fitting TRBD2. CDR3 length equals 15 residues. The trim removed 2 bases at V and 0 bases at J, leaving 1 base unmatched. Germline values: CDR1 SGHTA, CDR2 FQGTGA.